This TCR beta chain was sequenced for a study of T cells in Graves' hyperthyroidism and ophthalmopathy (dated by TCRdb to 2018 to 2020). Turning to the overall study: A discovery cohort of approximately 97 patients, about 43 with Graves' ophthalmopathy and fewer than 65 with stable Graves' hyperthyroidism, was used to find distinguishing TCR V-J signatures. According to the paper, TCR Vbeta CDR3 sequencing was carried out on over 130 peripheral blood samples, which came from approximately 43 ophthalmopathy, about 75 hyperthyroidism and about 17 progressor patients. Prospective prediction of ophthalmopathy was tested in an independent validation cohort consisting of 18 to 20 hyperthyroidism patients and some 16 patients who later progressed to ophthalmopathy. The 90 to 100 discovery patients were randomly divided into training and test sets at a 7:3 ratio. The study also compared thyroid tissue and blood T-cell repertoires from about 6 Graves' hyperthyroidism patients. After blood sampling, hyperthyroidism patients were treated with methimazole at a starting dose of 30 mg daily, and ophthalmopathy patients were treated with high-dose intravenous methylprednisolone.

The study excluded patients with uncontrolled infections, other autoimmune diseases, pregnancy or lactation. Diagnoses were based on clinical symptoms, serum thyroxine and TRAb, thyroid ultrasound and orbital computed tomography. Trizol reagent was used to extract total RNA, and RNA quality was then checked on an Agilent 2100 Bioanalyzer. The TCR beta CDR3 regions were amplified from RNA transcripts. A first-round RT-PCR of the TCR CDR3 used the HTBI primer set with the Qiagen OneStep RT-PCR kit. Libraries were constructed in a second round of multiplex PCR, after which size selection and purification were carried out. Paired-end sequencing of the libraries was performed with 100 bp reads on an Illumina HiSeq2000. The authors' pipeline ran thus. Raw data were processed with SOAPnuke, discarding reads with adapters, uncalled bases, mean Phred below 15, or no exact constant-primer or identifier match. High-quality paired reads were merged with COPE v1.2.5, and unique nucleotide sequences were defined as clonotypes. Clonotypes were aligned to IMGT TRBV, TRBD and TRBJ reference segments using MiTCR v1.1. Only V-J combinations with frequency above 0.0001, covering approximately 99% of repertoires, were analysed. The TCS score was defined as the ratio of F50 (clonal expansion) to E x V (chaos), calculated using BLOSUM62-based TCRdist between CDR3 peptides within each V-J. Welch's t-statistics and random forest reduced roughly 500 V-J features to some 14, which were used in a naive Bayes classifier (R e1071). The Morisita-Horn index was used to measure how similar the thyroid and blood repertoires were. TCRdb reprocessing: public reads trimmed at Q25 with fastp, clones called with MiXCR, in-frame beta chains kept. When rows share a CDR3 protein, they turn into one entry using the most common DNA and genes. The V and J calls follow TCRdb's processing rather than the paper's. This sample holds more than 500,000 distinct CDR3 sequences; 40% to 55% were observed only once. About 20% of the sample comes from the top ten.

This clonotype was counted many times. Its cognate antigen has yet to be identified. No quality values exist for individual bases; no much larger clone is one base distant. What the authors observed across the whole study: Most expanded thyroid clonotypes (frequency above 0.001) were also found in blood, which suggests that blood repertoires may mirror thyroid immune responses. No statistical method was used to fix the sample size in advance, and group allocation was not hidden from the investigators. In validation, the model predicted progression to ophthalmopathy a median of about 6 months before onset, with approximately 71% sensitivity and 72.22% specificity. In cross-validation, a model built on a 13 V-J signature told ophthalmopathy apart from stable hyperthyroidism with under 90% sensitivity and roughly 81% specificity, and in testing the same model reached 80%/75%.

The sequenced sample was peripheral blood or thyroid tissue (not recorded which). This receptor was obtained from an adult woman with Graves' disease, either hyperthyroidism or ophthalmopathy (not recorded which).

The CDR3 corresponds to CASSMTSGRILETQYF. The DNA reads as follows: TGTGCCAGTAGTATGACTAGCGGGAGGATTTTGGAGACCCAGTACTTC. The receptor chain draws on TRBV19 and TRBJ2-5; TRBD2 agrees with 13 junctional bases. Including the terminal cysteine and phenylalanine, the CDR3 comprises 16 residues. The only DNA kept is the CDR3, 48 bases in frame from the first base. Clipping removes 3 bases from V and 5 bases from J, with 6 as the unmatched junction base count. From a lookup of the germline V gene (reference sequence), CDR1 and CDR2 are LNHDA and SQIVND.